This T cell receptor (beta chain) was identified in a study of cytomegalovirus exposure and HLA in healthy donors. Study observations and caveats: TCR beta V- and J-gene trimming, according to a later analysis, was linked to a missense DCLRE1C variant. A later analysis showed HLA-associated TCR beta chains outstripping equally common others in clonal expansion.

In the case of this clone: Its antigen is as yet unknown.

With 60 Vbeta and 13 Jbeta primers, the PCR was carried out. The data were produced by immunoSEQ multiplex PCR, yet TCRdb's version contains in-frame clones alone and is incomplete. The data show about 180,000 clones, more than 60% seen once. Germline lookup yields CDR1 SGDLS and CDR2 YYNGEE. With 0 bases clipped from V and 10 bases from J, the junction kept 8 bases outside the gene matches. This CDR3 has 16 amino acids. The clonotype was recovered from a man between 18 and 35 years old in good health and CMV-seronegative. The chain joins TRBV9 to TRBJ2-1, with TRBD2 matching 12 bases. Sequenced: PBMCs. CDR3 sequence reads: CASSVDPTSGRFEQFF. The CDR3 DNA is TGTGCCAGCAGCGTAGACCCCACTAGCGGGAGGTTCGAGCAGTTCTTC.